The rows below give T cell receptor beta chains drawn from one sample of a study of shared clonotypes between healthy human individuals. Using immunoSEQ multiplex PCR, the repertoire was profiled, and TCRdb retains in-frame clones only, with some absent. The data show approximately 1,500,000 clones, with around 98% seen just once and about 0.42% held by the top ten. Source material: naive CD4+ T cells sorted from blood. These receptors all come from a man aged 30 to 45 in good health. CDR3s leave out the opening cysteine and the closing phenylalanine or tryptophan. D genes are given only for firm matches. Clone size is stated in some rows and not others, as once, few, many or a class when expanded.

J: TRBJ2-1
V: TRBV21-1
size: -
D: -
CDR3: ASSTPGHRPKNHSYNEQF

J: TRBJ1-1
V: TRBV9
size: -
D: -
CDR3: ASTRGGVLTEAF

J: TRBJ2-7
V: TRBV9
size: -
D: -
CDR3: ASSVSPSSYEQY

J: TRBJ2-1
V: TRBV27
size: -
D: -
CDR3: ASSLYGVYEQF

J: TRBJ1-2
V: TRBV9
size: -
D: -
CDR3: ASSVSIGKSGSYGYT

J: TRBJ2-1
V: TRBV5-4
size: -
D: TRBD2
CDR3: ASSPELAEWNEQF

J: TRBJ2-2
V: TRBV7-2
size: -
D: -
CDR3: ASSPGLPSGELF

J: TRBJ2-1
V: TRBV7-6
size: -
D: TRBD2
CDR3: ASSSTSVPYNEQF

J: TRBJ2-5
V: TRBV11-1
size: once
D: -
CDR3: ASSQYTATWGETQY

J: TRBJ2-5
V: TRBV5-6
size: -
D: -
CDR3: ASSLQGTQY

J: TRBJ2-5
V: TRBV5-1
size: -
D: TRBD2
CDR3: ASSLGLAGGPVETQY

J: TRBJ2-3
V: TRBV19
size: -
D: TRBD2
CDR3: ASSISGSGHTQY

J: TRBJ2-3
V: TRBV4-3
size: -
D: TRBD2
CDR3: ASSQRASSGSGSASTDTQY

J: TRBJ1-2
V: TRBV5-1
size: -
D: TRBD1
CDR3: ASSSGTVYGYT

J: TRBJ2-3
V: TRBV6-4
size: -
D: -
CDR3: ATSMGGPLDTQY

J: TRBJ1-1
V: TRBV28
size: -
D: TRBD1
CDR3: ASMGQGVITEAF

J: TRBJ2-7
V: TRBV18
size: -
D: TRBD2
CDR3: ASSPPGTSGLHYEQY

J: TRBJ2-3
V: TRBV7-3
size: -
D: TRBD2
CDR3: ASSSKTSGRTDTQY

J: TRBJ1-2
V: TRBV27
size: -
D: -
CDR3: ASSSQGDRDGYT

J: TRBJ1-1
V: TRBV5-1
size: -
D: -
CDR3: ASTPGPDGILNTEAF

J: TRBJ2-7
V: TRBV4-2
size: -
D: TRBD1
CDR3: ASSLQVTGTGGSEQY

J: TRBJ2-7
V: TRBV6-5
size: -
D: TRBD1
CDR3: ASSYGGTARYEQY

J: TRBJ2-1
V: TRBV11-3
size: -
D: -
CDR3: ASSFRLRPLNEQF

J: TRBJ2-7
V: TRBV27
size: -
D: -
CDR3: ASSRRGLYEQY

J: TRBJ1-5
V: TRBV7-8
size: -
D: -
CDR3: ASSLVAGGGQPQH

J: TRBJ2-7
V: TRBV5-1
size: -
D: TRBD2
CDR3: ASSISGSYEQY

J: TRBJ1-4
V: TRBV18
size: -
D: TRBD1
CDR3: ASSRSTGPANEKLF

J: TRBJ2-1
V: TRBV29-1
size: -
D: -
CDR3: SGGPGAEQF

J: TRBJ1-5
V: TRBV6-5
size: -
D: -
CDR3: ASSLYRQNQPQH

J: TRBJ1-5
V: TRBV7-6
size: once
D: TRBD1
CDR3: ASSLGTGENQPQH

J: TRBJ2-7
V: TRBV7-9
size: -
D: -
CDR3: ASSTYEGGSYEQY

J: TRBJ1-4
V: TRBV5-8
size: -
D: -
CDR3: ASSSKQGWAEKLF

J: TRBJ2-5
V: TRBV7-9
size: -
D: TRBD2
CDR3: ASSPRGGGLQETQY

J: TRBJ2-5
V: TRBV14
size: -
D: TRBD1
CDR3: ASSRRGPETQY

J: TRBJ1-4
V: TRBV7-9
size: -
D: -
CDR3: ASSPGEEKLF

J: TRBJ2-2
V: TRBV29-1
size: -
D: TRBD2
CDR3: SVGGTGGSTGELF

J: TRBJ2-6
V: TRBV4-3
size: -
D: -
CDR3: ASSQDPRGGANVLT

J: TRBJ2-7
V: TRBV2
size: few
D: TRBD1
CDR3: AKSRDSYEQY

J: TRBJ2-1
V: TRBV5-4
size: -
D: -
CDR3: ASSAPTSPVINEQF

J: TRBJ2-7
V: TRBV19
size: -
D: -
CDR3: ASSTSGARSAH

J: TRBJ2-2
V: TRBV5-4
size: -
D: TRBD2
CDR3: ASSPGLAGNTGELF

J: TRBJ1-2
V: TRBV5-4
size: -
D: -
CDR3: ASSLNQGKGNYGYT

J: TRBJ2-1
V: TRBV27
size: once
D: TRBD2
CDR3: ASSWGLARHNEQF

J: TRBJ2-3
V: TRBV5-1
size: -
D: -
CDR3: ASSLEPGNTDTQY

J: TRBJ1-4
V: TRBV15
size: -
D: -
CDR3: ATWAGDREKLF

J: TRBJ1-1
V: TRBV29-1
size: -
D: -
CDR3: SVARDGWNTEAF

J: TRBJ1-4
V: TRBV18
size: -
D: -
CDR3: ASSKQEPRNEKLF